Listed here are 4 T cell receptor beta chains from one sample, sequenced in a study of T cell responses to AZD1222 COVID-19 vaccine listed by TCRdb under 2021. The library came from the immunoSEQ multiplex PCR assay. TCRdb re-hosts the immuneACCESS table, in-frame sequences only. Its copies lack some clones; in the studies checked, an unresolved V gene accounts for under half of them, and the cause for the rest is not known. The sample profile shows 150,000 to 200,000 clones; around 88% of them were found once. In total, the top ten clones hold about 9.9% of the sample. The label giving this sample's time point can be read as: about 28 days (+/-7) after the second vaccine dose. The sample here was peripheral blood, taken 28 days after the second AZD1222 dose. The receptor source for this set is an adult who received the AZD1222 COVID-19 vaccine.

V usage is TRBV5-1 and J usage is TRBJ2-7; 9 bases agree with TRBD2. V lost 4 bases, J lost 6 bases, and 8 bases stayed unmatched. The CDR3 is made up of 14 amino acids. The germline V gene encodes CDR1 SGHRS and CDR2 YFSETQ. CDR3 amino acids: CASSRASGVGEQYF. The CDR3, as DNA: TGCGCCAGCAGCAGAGCTAGCGGGGTGGGCGAGCAGTACTTC. The whole variable domain, filled in from reference TRBV5-1 and TRBJ2-7, reads KAGVTQTPRYLIKTRGQQVTLSCSPISGHRSVSWYQQTPGQGLQFLFEYFSETQRNKGNFPGRFSGRQFSNSRSEMNVSTLELGDSALYLCASSRASGVGEQYFGPGTRLTVT.

The V gene is TRBV27, the J gene TRBJ1-6; TRBD1 is a possible D gene (6 bases). The V gene lost 7 bases and the J gene lost 7 bases, with 17 bases spanning the gap. This CDR3 has 15 amino acids. Germline V gene sequence: CDR1 MNHEY, CDR2 SMNVEV (reference sequence). CDR3 coding DNA: TGTGCCAGCAAATCCGCAGGGGCGCAGAATTCACCCCTCCACTTT. The encoded protein is CASKSAGAQNSPLHF.

This chain connects TRBV28 to TRBJ1-1; D gene ambiguous. The V gene's germline CDR1 is MDHEN and CDR2 SYDVKM. Trimming left V 7 bases short and J 1 base short, with 13 bases between. This CDR3 has 14 amino acids. The CDR3 reads CASMDLRRNTEAFF. Written as DNA, the CDR3 is TGTGCCAGCATGGATTTACGGAGGAACACTGAAGCTTTCTTT.

This clone was found once. The chain joins TRBV2 to TRBJ1-4; 7 bases are shared with TRBD1. This CDR3 spans 14 amino acids. The trim removed 5 bases at V and 11 bases at J, leaving 11 bases unmatched. The germline V gene has CDR1 SNHLY and CDR2 FYNNEI. For the CDR3, the DNA is TGTGCCAGCAGTAATACAGGGGCCCCTCCCAAACTGTTTTTT. It translates to CASSNTGAPPKLFF. Based on the CDR3 plus reference TRBV2 and TRBJ1-4, the full variable domain is EPEVTQTPSHQVTQMGQEVILRCVPISNHLYFYWYRQILGQKVEFLVSFYNNEISEKSEIFDDQFSVERPDGSNFTLKIRSTKLEDSAMYFCASSNTGAPPKLFFGSGTQLSVL.